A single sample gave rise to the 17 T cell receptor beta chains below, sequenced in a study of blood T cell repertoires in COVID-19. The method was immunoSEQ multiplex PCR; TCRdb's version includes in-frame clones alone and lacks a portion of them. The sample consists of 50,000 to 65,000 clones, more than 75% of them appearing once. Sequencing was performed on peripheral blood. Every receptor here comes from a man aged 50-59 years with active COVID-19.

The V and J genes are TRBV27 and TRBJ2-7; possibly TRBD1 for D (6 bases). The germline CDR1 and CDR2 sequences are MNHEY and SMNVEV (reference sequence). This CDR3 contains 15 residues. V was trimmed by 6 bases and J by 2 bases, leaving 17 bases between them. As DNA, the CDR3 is TGTGCCAGCAGGGTGACACCGGGACAAACCTACGAGCAGTACTTC. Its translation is CASRVTPGQTYEQYF.

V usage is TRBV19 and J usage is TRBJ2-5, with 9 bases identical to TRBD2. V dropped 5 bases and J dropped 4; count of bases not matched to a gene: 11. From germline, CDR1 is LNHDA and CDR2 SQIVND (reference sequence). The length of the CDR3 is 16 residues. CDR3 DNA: TGTGCCAGTAGTCTAGCCTGGGAACTAGCGGGAGAGACCCAGTACTTC. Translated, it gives CASSLAWELAGETQYF.

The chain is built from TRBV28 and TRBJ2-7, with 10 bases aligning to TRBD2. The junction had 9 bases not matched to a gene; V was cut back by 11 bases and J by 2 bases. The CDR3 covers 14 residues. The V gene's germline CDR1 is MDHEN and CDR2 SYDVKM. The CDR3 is CAAQREGPPYEQYF. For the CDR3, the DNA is TGTGCCGCCCAGCGGGAGGGCCCTCCCTACGAGCAGTACTTC. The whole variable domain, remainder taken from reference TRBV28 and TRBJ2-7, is DVKVTQSSRYLVKRTGEKVFLECVQDMDHENMFWYRQDPGLGLRLIYFSYDVKMKEKGDIPEGYSVSREKKERFSLILESASTNQTSMYLCAAQREGPPYEQYFGPGTRLTVT.

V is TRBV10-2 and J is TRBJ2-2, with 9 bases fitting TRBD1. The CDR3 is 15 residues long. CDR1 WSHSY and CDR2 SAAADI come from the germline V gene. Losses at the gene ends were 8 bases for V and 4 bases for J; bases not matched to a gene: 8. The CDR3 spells CASLPGTGITGELFF. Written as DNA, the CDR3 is TGCGCCAGCCTCCCCGGGACAGGGATCACCGGGGAGCTGTTTTTT.

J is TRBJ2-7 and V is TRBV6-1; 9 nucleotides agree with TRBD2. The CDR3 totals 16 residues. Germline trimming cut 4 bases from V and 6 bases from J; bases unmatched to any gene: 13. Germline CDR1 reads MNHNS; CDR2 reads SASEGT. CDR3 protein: CASSVSGSPRGSEQYF. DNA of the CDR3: TGTGCCAGCAGTGTTAGCGGGAGTCCCCGGGGAAGCGAGCAGTACTTC.

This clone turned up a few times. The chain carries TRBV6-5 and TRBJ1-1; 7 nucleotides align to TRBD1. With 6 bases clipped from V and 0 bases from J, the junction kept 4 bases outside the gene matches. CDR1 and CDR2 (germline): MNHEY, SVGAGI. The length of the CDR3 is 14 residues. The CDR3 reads CASRLTGMNTEAFF. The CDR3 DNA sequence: TGTGCCAGCAGGTTGACAGGGATGAACACTGAAGCTTTCTTT.

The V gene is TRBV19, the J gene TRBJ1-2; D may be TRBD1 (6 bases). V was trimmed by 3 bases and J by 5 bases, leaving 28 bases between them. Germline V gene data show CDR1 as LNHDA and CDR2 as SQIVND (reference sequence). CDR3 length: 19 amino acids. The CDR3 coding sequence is TGTGCCAGTAGTATCGGACCCGGACAGCTTTACCCCTTCTGGTATGGCTACACCTTC. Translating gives CASSIGPGQLYPFWYGYTF.

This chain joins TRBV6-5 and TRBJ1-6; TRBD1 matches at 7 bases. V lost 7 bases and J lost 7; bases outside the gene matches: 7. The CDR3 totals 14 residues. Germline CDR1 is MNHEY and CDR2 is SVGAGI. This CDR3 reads CASTQGQSNSPLHF. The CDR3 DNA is TGTGCCAGCACCCAGGGACAGTCAAATTCACCCCTCCACTTT.

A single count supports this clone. This CDR3 is CATSGTGGTYGYTF. The CDR3 DNA sequence: TGTGCCACCAGTGGGACAGGGGGGACCTATGGCTACACCTTC. This rearrangement joins TRBV24-1 to TRBJ1-2; 10 bases are shared with TRBD1. The CDR3 totals 14 residues. The germline V gene encodes CDR1 KGHDR and CDR2 SFDVKD. With 5 bases clipped from V and 4 bases from J, the junction kept 3 bases outside the gene matches.

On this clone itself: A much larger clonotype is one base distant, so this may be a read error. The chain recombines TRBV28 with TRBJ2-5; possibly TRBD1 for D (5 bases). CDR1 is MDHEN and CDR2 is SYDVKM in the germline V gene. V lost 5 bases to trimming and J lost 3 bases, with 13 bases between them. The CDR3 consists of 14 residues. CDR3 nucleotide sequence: TGTGCCAGCAGTCCCGTGGGGCTAGAAGAGACCCAGTACTTC. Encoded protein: CASSPVGLEETQYF.

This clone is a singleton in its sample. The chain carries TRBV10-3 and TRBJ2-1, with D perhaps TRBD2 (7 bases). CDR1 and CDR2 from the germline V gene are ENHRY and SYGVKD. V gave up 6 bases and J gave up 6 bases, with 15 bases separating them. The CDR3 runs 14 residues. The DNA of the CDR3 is TGTGCCATCAGGGGGGCTAGCGGCAGCAATGAGCAGTTCTTC. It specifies CAIRGASGSNEQFF.

The CDR3 coding sequence is TGTGCCAGCAGTGTGCAGGGAGGACAGCCCCAGCATTTT. Translation gives CASSVQGGQPQHF. V usage is TRBV2 and J usage is TRBJ1-5, with D possibly being TRBD1 (5 bases). Trimming stripped 4 bases from V and 7 bases from J, with 11 bases between. The germline V gene has CDR1 SNHLY and CDR2 FYNNEI. The CDR3 sequence is 13 residues long.

The CDR3 region is CASSSRQGQPQHF. The CDR3 bases are TGTGCCAGCAGTTCGCGACAAGGTCAGCCCCAGCATTTT. The genes are TRBV6-5 and TRBJ1-5; D gene uncertain. Between the trimmed V and J ends, which lost 4 bases and 6 bases, there was a span of 10 bases. This CDR3 has 13 amino acids. The germline V gene encodes CDR1 MNHEY and CDR2 SVGAGI.

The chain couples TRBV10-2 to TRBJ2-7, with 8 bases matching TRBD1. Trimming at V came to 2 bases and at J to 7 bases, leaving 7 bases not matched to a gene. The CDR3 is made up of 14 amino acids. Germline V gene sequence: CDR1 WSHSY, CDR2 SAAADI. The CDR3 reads CASSEPDRDGEQYF. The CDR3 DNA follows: TGCGCCAGCAGTGAGCCGGACAGGGATGGGGAGCAGTACTTC.

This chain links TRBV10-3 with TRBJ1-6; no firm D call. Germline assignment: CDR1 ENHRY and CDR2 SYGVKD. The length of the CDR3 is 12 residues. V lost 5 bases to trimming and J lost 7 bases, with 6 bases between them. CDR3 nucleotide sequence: TGTGCCATCAGTCCGGGGAATTCACCCCTCCACTTT. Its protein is CAISPGNSPLHF.

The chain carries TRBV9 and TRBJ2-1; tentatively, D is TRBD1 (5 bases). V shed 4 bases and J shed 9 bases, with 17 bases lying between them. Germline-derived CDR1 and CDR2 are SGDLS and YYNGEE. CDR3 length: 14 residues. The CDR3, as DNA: TGTGCCAGCAGCCTCAACCCCGACAGCCTTGAGCAGTTCTTC. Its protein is CASSLNPDSLEQFF. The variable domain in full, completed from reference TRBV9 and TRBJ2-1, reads DSGVTQTPKHLITATGQRVTLRCSPRSGDLSVYWYQQSLDQGLQFLIQYYNGEERAKGNILERFSAQQFPDLHSELNLSSLELGDSALYFCASSLNPDSLEQFFGPGTRLTVL.

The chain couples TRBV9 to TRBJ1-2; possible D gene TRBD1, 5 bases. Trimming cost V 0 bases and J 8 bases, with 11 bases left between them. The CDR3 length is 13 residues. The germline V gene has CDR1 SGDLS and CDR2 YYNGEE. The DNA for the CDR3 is TGTGCCAGCAGCGTAGTGGCAGGGTTCGGCTACACCTTC. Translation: CASSVVAGFGYTF.